This T cell receptor beta chain was identified in a study of cytotoxic CD8 clonotypes in ibrutinib-treated CLL. Background on the study: When averaged across all of the samples, the counts came to 200,000 to 300,000 productive templates and 85,000 to 95,000 productive rearrangements.

For TCR beta libraries, roughly 1.9 micrograms of genomic DNA were obtained from cryopreserved PBMCs. The table came from immunoSEQ multiplex PCR; TCRdb's copy has only in-frame clones and leaves some out. Among about 330,000 clones listed, roughly 71% were seen once. V was clipped by 4 bases and J by 5 bases; unmatched bases: 15. Germline loops: CDR1 MNHNS, CDR2 SASEGT. CDR3 length: 18 amino acids. Specimen: PBMCs, collected after 36 months of ibrutinib treatment. The source of this sequence is a human donor with chronic lymphocytic leukemia. The V and J genes are TRBV6-1 and TRBJ1-5; 9 bases map to TRBD1. The CDR3 DNA is TGTGCCAGCAGTGCGTCAAGGACAGGGGTTTGGTTACATCAGCCCCAGCATTTT. Translation gives CASSASRTGVWLHQPQHF.